This T cell receptor beta chain was retrieved from a study of CD8 T cells in ankylosing spondylitis. Each TCR beta library was made by quantitative 5'-RACE that incorporated molecular barcodes. TCRdb recomputed calls from the 5' RACE reads with MiXCR, one row per CDR3 protein. The top ten clones hold under 0.9% of a sample with 350,000 to 450,000 distinct CDR3 sequences, roughly 27% of them seen once. Study-level results: There were earlier reports of some motif variants in reactive arthritis synovial fluid and blood. Disease-associated clones were reportedly significantly overrepresented in matched ankylosing spondylitis synovial fluid. Among TCR beta sequences, a motif of several highly homologous variants appeared characteristic of ankylosing spondylitis blood.

Trimming left V 7 bases short and J 5 bases short, with 10 bases between. The germline V gene has CDR1 SNHLY and CDR2 FYNNEI. The CDR3 has 12 residues. This clonotype has a handful of counts. Antigen specificity is unknown. This receptor was identified in a male donor with ankylosing spondylitis. The sample comprised blood, either unsorted or a sorted T cell fraction (not recorded which). V and J are TRBV2 and TRBJ2-3; possible D gene TRBD2, 5 bases. CDR3 amino acids: CASIEGVDTQYF. CDR3 nucleotides: TGTGCCAGCATTGAGGGAGTAGATACGCAGTATTTT.